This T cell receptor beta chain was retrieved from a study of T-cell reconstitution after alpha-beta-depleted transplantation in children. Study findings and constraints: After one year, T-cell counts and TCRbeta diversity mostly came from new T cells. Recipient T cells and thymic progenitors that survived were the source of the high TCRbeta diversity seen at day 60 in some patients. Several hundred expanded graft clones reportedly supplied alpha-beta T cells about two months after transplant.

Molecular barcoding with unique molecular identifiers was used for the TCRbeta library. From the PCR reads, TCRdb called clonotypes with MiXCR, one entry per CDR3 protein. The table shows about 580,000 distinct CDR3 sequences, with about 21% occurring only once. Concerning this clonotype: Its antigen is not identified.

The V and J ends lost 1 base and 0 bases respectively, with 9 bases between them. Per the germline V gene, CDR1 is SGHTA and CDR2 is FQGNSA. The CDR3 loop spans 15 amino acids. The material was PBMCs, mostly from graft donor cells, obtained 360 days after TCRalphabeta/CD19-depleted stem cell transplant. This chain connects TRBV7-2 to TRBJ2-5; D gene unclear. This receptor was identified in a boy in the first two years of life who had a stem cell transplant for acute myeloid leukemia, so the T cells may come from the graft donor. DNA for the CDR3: TGTGCCAGCAGCTTAGTATTTGCGAACCAAGAGACCCAGTACTTC. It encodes CASSLVFANQETQYF.